These 15 T cell receptor beta chains share one sample of origin, sequenced in a study of control samples from healthy donors and cancer patients. Sequenced by immunoSEQ multiplex PCR; TCRdb stores in-frame clones only, minus some. Of 200,000 to 250,000 clones listed, about 93% are singletons. Sample: blood. These receptors all come from a middle-aged man in good health.

V and J are TRBV19 and TRBJ1-5; weak D call: TRBD1 (6 bases). Germline V gene data show CDR1 as LNHDA and CDR2 as SQIVND (reference sequence). CDR3 length: 15 residues. The V end was cut by 5 bases, the J end by 7 bases, with 18 bases between. For the CDR3, the DNA is TGTGCCAGTAGTGTTGGAGGGGGGGGCCGCCAGCCCCAGCATTTT. It translates to CASSVGGGGRQPQHF.

The rearrangement links TRBV19 to TRBJ1-5, with 7 positions matching TRBD1. CDR1 is LNHDA and CDR2 is SQIVND in the germline V gene (reference sequence). The CDR3 loop spans 15 amino acids. The V gene end was trimmed by 6 bases and the J gene end by 5 bases; junction bases not matched to a gene: 10. The CDR3 protein is CASSPGGQDYQPQHF. The CDR3 nucleotides read TGTGCCAGTAGCCCCGGAGGACAGGATTATCAGCCCCAGCATTTT.

J is TRBJ1-6 and V is TRBV4-1, with TRBD1 matching over 7 bases. CDR1 is MGHRA, CDR2 YSYEKL, per germline. V gave up 0 bases and J gave up 7 bases; unmatched junction bases: 3. The CDR3 length is 15 residues. CDR3 sequence reads: CASSQEGQSNSPLHF. The CDR3 nucleotides read TGCGCCAGCAGCCAAGAGGGACAGAGCAATTCACCCCTCCACTTT.

V gene TRBV28 combines with J gene TRBJ2-5; 11 bases are shared with TRBD1. The germline CDR1 and CDR2 sequences are MDHEN and SYDVKM. There are 16 residues in the CDR3. V trimming: 5 bases; J trimming: 3 bases; junction bases outside the gene matches: 8. DNA of the CDR3: TGTGCCAGCAGTCCCCCCCGGGGACAGGGGGAAGAGACCCAGTACTTC. This translates into CASSPPRGQGEETQYF.

The chain links TRBV5-8 to TRBJ2-7; the D gene is possibly TRBD2 (6 bases). The V and J ends lost 1 base and 6 bases respectively, with 17 bases between them. The CDR3 has 15 amino acids. Germline V gene sequence: CDR1 SGHTS, CDR2 YDEGEE. DNA of the CDR3: TGTGCCAGCAGCTTGCCCAGGGAGGCCTACGCCGAGCAGTACTTC. It encodes CASSLPREAYAEQYF.

This chain's CDR3 is CASSQETGTRNSPLHF. CDR3 DNA sequence: TGCGCCAGCAGCCAAGAAACAGGCACCAGGAATTCACCCCTCCACTTT. The chain couples TRBV4-1 to TRBJ1-6, with D possibly being TRBD1 (5 bases). The V gene lost 0 bases and the J gene lost 7 bases, with 13 bases spanning the gap. CDR1 and CDR2 from the germline V gene are MGHRA and YSYEKL. CDR3 length: 16 amino acids.

The J gene is TRBJ2-1, the V gene TRBV28; TRBD1 might be the D (5 bases). The CDR3 loop spans 13 amino acids. Looked up from germline, CDR1 is MDHEN and CDR2 is SYDVKM. Trimming stripped 6 bases from V and 10 bases from J, with 16 bases between. The CDR3 DNA reads as TGTGCCAGCAGAACAGGAGCCTTCAGAGAGCAGTTCTTC. Its protein product is CASRTGAFREQFF.

Worth noting for this clone: One junction end does not reproduce the germline sequence, and a read error may be involved. This chain links TRBV6-5 with TRBJ1-1, with D perhaps matching TRBD1 (5 bases). The CDR3 totals 13 residues. Germline V gene lookup returns CDR1 MNHEY and CDR2 SVGAGI. CDR3: CASSEGMNTEAFF. The CDR3 nucleotides are TGTGCCAGTTCGGAGGGGATGAATACTGAAGCTTTCTTT.

This clone was counted once. The genes are TRBV4-2 and TRBJ2-5, with D perhaps matching TRBD2 (6 bases). Trimming took off 1 base at V and 5 bases at J, with 11 bases between the two ends. CDR3 length equals 14 residues. CDR1 LGHNA and CDR2 YNFKEQ come from the germline V gene. This chain's CDR3 is CASSQVSGGETQYF. DNA for the CDR3: TGTGCCAGCAGCCAAGTCTCTGGGGGGGAGACCCAGTACTTC.

The CDR3 bases are TGTGCCAGCAGCCCGGGACTAGCGGGGGCGCTGGGGACGCAGTATTTT. The encoded protein is CASSPGLAGALGTQYF. The V call is TRBV5-4, the J call TRBJ2-3, with 14 positions matching TRBD2. Germline V CDR1 and CDR2: SGHNT, YYREEE (reference sequence). Trimming took 4 bases from V and 9 from J; bases not matched to a gene: 10. This CDR3 contains 16 residues.

J is TRBJ1-2 and V is TRBV5-4; D perhaps matches TRBD1 (5 bases). Germline CDR1 is SGHNT and CDR2 is YYREEE (reference sequence). CDR3 length: 13 amino acids. Trimming took 4 bases from V and 6 from J, leaving 13 bases between them. For the CDR3, the DNA is TGTGCCAGCAGCCTGCTGGGGGGTAATGGCTACACCTTC. It yields the protein CASSLLGGNGYTF.

The chain combines TRBV12-3 or TRBV12-4 with TRBJ1-1; D is ambiguous. V shed 7 bases and J shed 4 bases, with 13 bases lying between them. The CDR3 has 13 residues. The CDR3 DNA follows: TGTGCCAGCACCGACATTTTGGCCACTGAAGCTTTCTTT. Its translation is CASTDILATEAFF.

This clone was counted between two and nine times. V is TRBV7-9 and J is TRBJ2-5, with D maybe TRBD1 (7 bases). This CDR3 is 13 amino acids long. The V gene's germline CDR1 is SEHNR and CDR2 FQNEAQ (reference sequence). The CDR3 DNA reads as TGTGCTTCACAGGGGACTTCGGGCGAGACCCAGTACTTC. Translation: CASQGTSGETQYF. The full variable domain, in which reference TRBV7-9 and TRBJ2-5 provide the parts outside the CDR3, is DTGVSQNPRHKITKRGQNVTFRCDPISEHNRLYWYRQTLGQGPEFLTYFQNEAQLEKSRLLSDRFSAERPKGSFSTLEIQRTEQGDSAMYLCASQGTSGETQYFGPGTRLLVL.

In this sample, this clone turned up a few times. The chain couples TRBV6-6 to TRBJ1-5, with 8 nucleotides matching TRBD1. Germline assignment: CDR1 MNHNY and CDR2 SVGAGI (reference sequence). V trimming: 8 bases; J trimming: 7 bases; junction bases outside the gene matches: 7. This CDR3 spans 13 amino acids. The CDR3 coding sequence is TGTGCCAGCGCATTACAGGGGGAACAGCCCCAGCATTTT. It encodes CASALQGEQPQHF.

The V call is TRBV18, the J call TRBJ1-1; 7 bases agree with TRBD1. The ends lost 4 bases at V and 2 bases at J; junction bases unmatched: 13. The CDR3 has 17 residues. CDR1 is KGHSH and CDR2 is LQKENI in the germline V gene. In DNA, the CDR3 is TGTGCCAGCTCACTTCCAGACAGGGCAATAGGTAACACTGAAGCTTTCTTT. It encodes CASSLPDRAIGNTEAFF. Supplemented by reference TRBV18 and TRBJ1-1, the full variable domain reads NAGVMQNPRHLVRRRGQEARLRCSPMKGHSHVYWYRQLPEEGLKFMVYLQKENIIDESGMPKERFSAEFPKEGPSILRIQQVVRGDSAAYFCASSLPDRAIGNTEAFFGQGTRLTVV.